The rows below give T cell receptor beta chains drawn from one sample of a study of T cell responses to AZD1222 COVID-19 vaccine. Profiled with immunoSEQ multiplex PCR; TCRdb holds only in-frame clones, not every one. The sample carries tens of thousands of clones, approximately 90% recorded once. Sample: peripheral blood, taken 28 days after the second AZD1222 dose. The origin of the receptors is an adult who received the AZD1222 COVID-19 vaccine. CDR3s include the opening cysteine and the closing phenylalanine or tryptophan. Each record gives: V gene, clone size, CDR3 length, J gene, D gene, CDR3 DNA, CDR3 protein. D genes are given only for firm matches. A clone size is listed for some rows: how often the clone was seen (once, few, many), or a class if it is expanded.

V gene: TRBV27
clone size: .
CDR3 length: 16
J gene: TRBJ2-2
D gene: TRBD2
CDR3 DNA: TGTGCCAGCAGTTCTAATCCGGGGGGGTCGTCCGGGGAGCTGTTTTTT
CDR3 protein: CASSSNPGGSSGELFF

V gene: TRBV7-6
clone size: .
CDR3 length: 15
J gene: TRBJ2-3
D gene: .
CDR3 DNA: TGTGCCAGCAGCTGGGGGCGTGGATACACAGATACGCAGTATTTT
CDR3 protein: CASSWGRGYTDTQYF

V gene: TRBV29-1
clone size: once
CDR3 length: 14
J gene: TRBJ2-3
D gene: TRBD2
CDR3 DNA: TGCAGCGTTAGACTAGCGGGGACGCGTGGTACGCAGTATTTT
CDR3 protein: CSVRLAGTRGTQYF

V gene: TRBV19
clone size: .
CDR3 length: 11
J gene: TRBJ2-2
D gene: .
CDR3 DNA: TGTGCCAGCGCAGGGAGGGGGGAGCTGTTTTTT
CDR3 protein: CASAGRGELFF

V gene: TRBV27
clone size: .
CDR3 length: 16
J gene: TRBJ1-3
D gene: .
CDR3 DNA: TGTGCCAGCAGCCTAACGGAGACACTCTCTGGAAACACCATATATTTT
CDR3 protein: CASSLTETLSGNTIYF

V gene: TRBV9
clone size: .
CDR3 length: 13
J gene: TRBJ1-4
D gene: .
CDR3 DNA: TGTGCCAGCAGCCCACGAGATGCTGGAAAACTGTTTTTT
CDR3 protein: CASSPRDAGKLFF

V gene: TRBV6-5
clone size: .
CDR3 length: 14
J gene: TRBJ1-1
D gene: TRBD1
CDR3 DNA: TGTGCCAGCAGCCTTAACAGGGGTAACACTGAAGCTTTCTTT
CDR3 protein: CASSLNRGNTEAFF

V gene: TRBV18
clone size: .
CDR3 length: 13
J gene: TRBJ1-2
D gene: .
CDR3 DNA: TGTGCCAGCTCACCACCGGGGAGGGATGGCTACACCTTC
CDR3 protein: CASSPPGRDGYTF

V gene: TRBV5-4
clone size: .
CDR3 length: 15
J gene: TRBJ2-1
D gene: .
CDR3 DNA: TGTGCCAGCAGTTCGGAGGGGGCCTTATTCCGCGAGCAGTTCTTC
CDR3 protein: CASSSEGALFREQFF

V gene: TRBV9
clone size: .
CDR3 length: 13
J gene: TRBJ1-4
D gene: .
CDR3 DNA: TGTGCCAGCAGCGAACAGGGTAATGAAAAACTGTTTTTT
CDR3 protein: CASSEQGNEKLFF

V gene: TRBV29-1
clone size: once
CDR3 length: 13
J gene: TRBJ1-3
D gene: .
CDR3 DNA: TGCAGCGTTGAAGCCAGGGCAGGAAACACCATATATTTT
CDR3 protein: CSVEARAGNTIYF

V gene: TRBV7-8
clone size: .
CDR3 length: 14
J gene: TRBJ2-7
D gene: TRBD2
CDR3 DNA: TGTGCCAGCAGCCTAGCGGCCGGGGGCTACGAGCAGTACTTC
CDR3 protein: CASSLAAGGYEQYF

V gene: TRBV6-1
clone size: .
CDR3 length: 14
J gene: TRBJ1-1
D gene: .
CDR3 DNA: TGTGCCAGCAGTGAAGCGGAGGAAAACACTGAAGCTTTCTTT
CDR3 protein: CASSEAEENTEAFF

V gene: TRBV28
clone size: once
CDR3 length: 12
J gene: TRBJ1-5
D gene: .
CDR3 DNA: TGTGCCAGCTTCCGGCAAGATCAGCCCCAGCATTTT
CDR3 protein: CASFRQDQPQHF

V gene: TRBV13
clone size: .
CDR3 length: 15
J gene: TRBJ2-7
D gene: TRBD2
CDR3 DNA: TGTGCCAGCAGCCTAACTAGCGGGGGGATATACGAGCAGTACTTC
CDR3 protein: CASSLTSGGIYEQYF

V gene: TRBV6-2/TRBV6-3
clone size: .
CDR3 length: 16
J gene: TRBJ2-2
D gene: TRBD1
CDR3 DNA: TGTGCCAGCAGTTACTGGGGACAGGGGAACACCGGGGAGCTGTTTTTT
CDR3 protein: CASSYWGQGNTGELFF

V gene: TRBV2
clone size: .
CDR3 length: 14
J gene: TRBJ2-5
D gene: .
CDR3 DNA: TGTGCCAGCAGTGAAGGCAGGGGTATAGAGACCCAGTACTTC
CDR3 protein: CASSEGRGIETQYF

V gene: TRBV6-5
clone size: .
CDR3 length: 13
J gene: TRBJ2-7
D gene: TRBD2
CDR3 DNA: TGTGCCAGCACCGGACTAGCGGAGGGAGAGCAGTACTTC
CDR3 protein: CASTGLAEGEQYF

V gene: TRBV6-1
clone size: few
CDR3 length: 15
J gene: TRBJ2-7
D gene: TRBD2
CDR3 DNA: TGTGCCAGCAGTGAAGTGGAGACTAGCAGCTACGAGCAGTACTTC
CDR3 protein: CASSEVETSSYEQYF

V gene: TRBV10-3
clone size: .
CDR3 length: 14
J gene: TRBJ2-7
D gene: .
CDR3 DNA: TGTGCCATCAGTGAGTCCGGTAGGTGGGCCGAGCAGTACTTC
CDR3 protein: CAISESGRWAEQYF

V gene: TRBV7-8
clone size: .
CDR3 length: 15
J gene: TRBJ2-1
D gene: TRBD2
CDR3 DNA: TGTGCCAGCAGCTTAGGGCGGGGGGGCTACAATGAGCAGTTCTTC
CDR3 protein: CASSLGRGGYNEQFF

V gene: TRBV4-3
clone size: .
CDR3 length: 16
J gene: TRBJ2-5
D gene: TRBD2
CDR3 DNA: TGCGCCAGCAGCCAAGAGGGTCGGGGGGGCGCGGAGACCCAGTACTTC
CDR3 protein: CASSQEGRGGAETQYF

V gene: TRBV19
clone size: .
CDR3 length: 15
J gene: TRBJ1-1
D gene: .
CDR3 DNA: TGTGCCAGTAGTATGATTGGACCACGAGGGACTGAAGCTTTCTTT
CDR3 protein: CASSMIGPRGTEAFF

V gene: TRBV29-1
clone size: once
CDR3 length: 13
J gene: TRBJ1-1
D gene: .
CDR3 DNA: TGCAGCGGGGCTGGAGGGAGGGGCACTGAAGCTTTCTTT
CDR3 protein: CSGAGGRGTEAFF

V gene: TRBV21-1
clone size: .
CDR3 length: 15
J gene: TRBJ2-6
D gene: .
CDR3 DNA: TGTGCCCTCTGGGCAGTCCGGGCCGGGGCCAACGTCCTGACTTTC
CDR3 protein: CALWAVRAGANVLTF

V gene: TRBV20-1
clone size: .
CDR3 length: 13
J gene: TRBJ2-7
D gene: .
CDR3 DNA: TGCAGTGCTAGTCGTCTAGCGTCGGGCGAGCAGTACTTC
CDR3 protein: CSASRLASGEQYF

V gene: TRBV9
clone size: .
CDR3 length: 17
J gene: TRBJ2-2
D gene: TRBD2
CDR3 DNA: TGTGCCAGCAGCGTAGTCGGGTTAGCGGGAGCGGCCGGGGAGCTGTTTTTT
CDR3 protein: CASSVVGLAGAAGELFF

V gene: TRBV5-4
clone size: .
CDR3 length: 16
J gene: TRBJ2-3
D gene: .
CDR3 DNA: TGTGCCAGCAGCCCGGGCAGACAAGTTGGGACAGATACGCAGTATTTT
CDR3 protein: CASSPGRQVGTDTQYF

V gene: TRBV7-3
clone size: .
CDR3 length: 16
J gene: TRBJ1-1
D gene: .
CDR3 DNA: TGTGCCAGCAGCTTAGGGTCCGGGGGAGCAGGAACTGAAGCTTTCTTT
CDR3 protein: CASSLGSGGAGTEAFF

V gene: TRBV5-4
clone size: .
CDR3 length: 16
J gene: TRBJ2-3
D gene: TRBD2
CDR3 DNA: TGTGCCAGCAGCTCGAATCTAGCGGGGGGATCTGATACGCAGTATTTT
CDR3 protein: CASSSNLAGGSDTQYF

V gene: TRBV5-1
clone size: .
CDR3 length: 17
J gene: TRBJ2-3
D gene: TRBD2
CDR3 DNA: TGCGCCAGCAGCCCGGGACTAGCGGGGGAGATCGCAGATACGCAGTATTTT
CDR3 protein: CASSPGLAGEIADTQYF

V gene: TRBV5-4
clone size: .
CDR3 length: 15
J gene: TRBJ2-3
D gene: .
CDR3 DNA: TGTGCCAGCAGCCATAGGACAGAAAGCACAGATACGCAGTATTTT
CDR3 protein: CASSHRTESTDTQYF

V gene: TRBV19
clone size: .
CDR3 length: 14
J gene: TRBJ1-5
D gene: .
CDR3 DNA: TGTGCCAGTAGTTTGATTGGTAGCAATCAGCCCCAGCATTTT
CDR3 protein: CASSLIGSNQPQHF

V gene: TRBV10-2
clone size: .
CDR3 length: 14
J gene: TRBJ1-1
D gene: .
CDR3 DNA: TGCGCCAGCAGTGACCTGACAGATAACACTGAAGCTTTCTTT
CDR3 protein: CASSDLTDNTEAFF

V gene: TRBV19
clone size: .
CDR3 length: 12
J gene: TRBJ1-4
D gene: .
CDR3 DNA: TGTGCCAGTAGTATCCGGAAGGAAAAACTGTTTTTT
CDR3 protein: CASSIRKEKLFF

V gene: TRBV27
clone size: .
CDR3 length: 15
J gene: TRBJ1-1
D gene: .
CDR3 DNA: TGTGCCAGCAGAGAAGAGGGCGGACTGAACACTGAAGCTTTCTTT
CDR3 protein: CASREEGGLNTEAFF

V gene: TRBV9
clone size: .
CDR3 length: 14
J gene: TRBJ1-1
D gene: .
CDR3 DNA: TGTGCCAGCAGCCCTTTTACCGGGAACACTGAAGCTTTCTTT
CDR3 protein: CASSPFTGNTEAFF

V gene: TRBV6-5
clone size: .
CDR3 length: 13
J gene: TRBJ1-4
D gene: .
CDR3 DNA: TGTGCCAGCATGGGGAGAGTTGATGAAAAACTGTTTTTT
CDR3 protein: CASMGRVDEKLFF

V gene: TRBV7-6
clone size: once
CDR3 length: 17
J gene: TRBJ2-5
D gene: TRBD2
CDR3 DNA: TGTGCCAGCAGCTTAGAGGCGCCTAGCGGGACCGGAGAGACCCAGTACTTC
CDR3 protein: CASSLEAPSGTGETQYF

V gene: TRBV19
clone size: few
CDR3 length: 13
J gene: TRBJ1-1
D gene: TRBD1
CDR3 DNA: TGTGCCAGTACCTCTGCCAGGGGGCCTGAAGCTTTCTTT
CDR3 protein: CASTSARGPEAFF

V gene: TRBV19
clone size: .
CDR3 length: 17
J gene: TRBJ1-5
D gene: .
CDR3 DNA: TGTGCCAGTAGTATAGTTCAGGCAGGGCGAGATTCTCAGCCCCAGCATTTT
CDR3 protein: CASSIVQAGRDSQPQHF

V gene: TRBV5-1
clone size: .
CDR3 length: 14
J gene: TRBJ1-2
D gene: .
CDR3 DNA: TGCGCCAGCAGCGACGGGGGTCCCAACTATGGCTACACCTTC
CDR3 protein: CASSDGGPNYGYTF

V gene: TRBV5-4
clone size: .
CDR3 length: 13
J gene: TRBJ2-2
D gene: .
CDR3 DNA: TGTGCCAGCAGCTTGGACGACACCGGGGAGCTGTTTTTT
CDR3 protein: CASSLDDTGELFF

V gene: TRBV29-1
clone size: .
CDR3 length: 15
J gene: TRBJ2-5
D gene: TRBD2
CDR3 DNA: TGCAGCGTTGCCGGGACTAGCGGGAGTTTAGAGACCCAGTACTTC
CDR3 protein: CSVAGTSGSLETQYF

V gene: TRBV7-8
clone size: .
CDR3 length: 15
J gene: TRBJ2-5
D gene: TRBD2
CDR3 DNA: TGTGCCAGCTCCCCGGGACTAGCGGGAGAAGAGACCCAGTACTTC
CDR3 protein: CASSPGLAGEETQYF

V gene: TRBV12-5
clone size: .
CDR3 length: 15
J gene: TRBJ2-1
D gene: TRBD2
CDR3 DNA: TGTGCTAGTGCCCAAGGCGCTAGCGGGGGCGCGGAGCAGTTCTTC
CDR3 protein: CASAQGASGGAEQFF

V gene: TRBV28
clone size: .
CDR3 length: 14
J gene: TRBJ1-4
D gene: .
CDR3 DNA: TGTGCCAGCAGTTCGGGAACCCAGTGGGAAAAACTGTTTTTT
CDR3 protein: CASSSGTQWEKLFF

V gene: TRBV10-1
clone size: .
CDR3 length: 15
J gene: TRBJ2-1
D gene: .
CDR3 DNA: TGCGCCAGCAGTGAGGTCAAAAGCTCCTACAATGAGCAGTTCTTC
CDR3 protein: CASSEVKSSYNEQFF

V gene: TRBV15
clone size: once
CDR3 length: 16
J gene: TRBJ1-5
D gene: .
CDR3 DNA: TGTGCCACCAGCAGAGATCGCGGTTATGGCAATCAGCCCCAGCATTTT
CDR3 protein: CATSRDRGYGNQPQHF

V gene: TRBV2
clone size: .
CDR3 length: 14
J gene: TRBJ1-1
D gene: TRBD1
CDR3 DNA: TGTGCCAGCAGCCGGGGACAGTTGAACACTGAAGCTTTCTTT
CDR3 protein: CASSRGQLNTEAFF